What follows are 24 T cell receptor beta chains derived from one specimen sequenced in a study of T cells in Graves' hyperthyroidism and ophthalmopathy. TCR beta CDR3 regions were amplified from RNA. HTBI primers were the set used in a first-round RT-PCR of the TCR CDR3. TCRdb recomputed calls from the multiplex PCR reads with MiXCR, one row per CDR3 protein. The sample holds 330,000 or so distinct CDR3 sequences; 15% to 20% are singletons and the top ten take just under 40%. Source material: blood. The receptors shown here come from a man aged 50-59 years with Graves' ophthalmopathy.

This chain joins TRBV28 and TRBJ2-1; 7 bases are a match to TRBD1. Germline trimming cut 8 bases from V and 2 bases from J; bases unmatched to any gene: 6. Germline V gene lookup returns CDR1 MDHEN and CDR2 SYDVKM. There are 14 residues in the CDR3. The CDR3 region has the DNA TGTGCCAGCCACGAAGGGACAGCCTACAATGAGCAGTTCTTC. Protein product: CASHEGTAYNEQFF.

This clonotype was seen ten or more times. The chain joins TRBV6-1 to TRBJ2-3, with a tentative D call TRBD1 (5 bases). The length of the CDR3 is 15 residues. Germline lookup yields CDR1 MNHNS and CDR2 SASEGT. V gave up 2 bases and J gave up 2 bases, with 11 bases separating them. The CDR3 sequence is CASSESQGFTDTQYF. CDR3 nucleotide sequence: TGTGCCAGCAGTGAAAGTCAGGGATTCACAGATACGCAGTATTTT.

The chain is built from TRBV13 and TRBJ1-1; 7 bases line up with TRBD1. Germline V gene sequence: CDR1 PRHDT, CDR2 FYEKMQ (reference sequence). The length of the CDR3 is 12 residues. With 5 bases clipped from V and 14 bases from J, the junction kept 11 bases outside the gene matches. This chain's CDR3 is CASSSGTALAFF. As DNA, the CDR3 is TGTGCCAGCAGCAGCGGGACAGCTTTAGCCTTCTTT.

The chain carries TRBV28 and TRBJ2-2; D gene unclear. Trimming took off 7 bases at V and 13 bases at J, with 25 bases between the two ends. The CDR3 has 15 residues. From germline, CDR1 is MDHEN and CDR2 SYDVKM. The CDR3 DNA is TGTGCCAGCAAACCTCACTTCGGGCAATACCATAGGCTGTTTTTT. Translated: CASKPHFGQYHRLFF.

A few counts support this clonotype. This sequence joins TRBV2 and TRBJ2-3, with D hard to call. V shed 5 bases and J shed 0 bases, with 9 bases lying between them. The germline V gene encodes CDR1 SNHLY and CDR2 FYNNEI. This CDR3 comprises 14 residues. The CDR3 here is CASSFKTSTDTQYF. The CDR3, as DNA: TGTGCCAGCAGTTTTAAGACTAGCACAGATACGCAGTATTTT.

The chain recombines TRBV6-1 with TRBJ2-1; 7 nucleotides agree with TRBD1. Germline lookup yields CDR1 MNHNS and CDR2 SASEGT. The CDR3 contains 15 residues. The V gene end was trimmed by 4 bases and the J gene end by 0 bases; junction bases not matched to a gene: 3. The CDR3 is CASSARQGSYNEQFF. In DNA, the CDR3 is TGTGCCAGCAGTGCCCGACAGGGCTCCTACAATGAGCAGTTCTTC.

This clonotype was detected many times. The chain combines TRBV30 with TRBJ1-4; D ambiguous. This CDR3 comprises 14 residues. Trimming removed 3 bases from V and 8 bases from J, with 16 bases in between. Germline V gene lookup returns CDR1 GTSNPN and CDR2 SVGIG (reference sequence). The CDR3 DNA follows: TGTGCCTGGAGCATCGGTGAATTCGGAGAAAAACTGTTTTTT. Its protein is CAWSIGEFGEKLFF.

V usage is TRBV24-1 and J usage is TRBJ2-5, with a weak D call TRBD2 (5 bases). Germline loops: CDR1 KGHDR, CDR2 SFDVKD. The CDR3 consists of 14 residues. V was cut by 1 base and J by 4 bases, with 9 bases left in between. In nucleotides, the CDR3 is TGTGCCACCAGTGATTTACTAGAGGGAGAGACCCAGTACTTC. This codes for CATSDLLEGETQYF.

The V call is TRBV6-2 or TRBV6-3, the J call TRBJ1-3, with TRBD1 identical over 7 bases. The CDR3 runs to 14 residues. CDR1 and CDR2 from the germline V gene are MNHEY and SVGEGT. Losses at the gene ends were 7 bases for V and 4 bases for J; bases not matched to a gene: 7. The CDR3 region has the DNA TGTGCCAGCAAAGGGACAGTCTCGGGAAACACCATATATTTT. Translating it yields CASKGTVSGNTIYF.

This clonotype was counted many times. As DNA, the CDR3 is TGTGCCACCTCGGGCGGGAGGTACTACAATGAGCAGTTCTTC. Translated: CATSGGRYYNEQFF. V and J are TRBV28 and TRBJ2-1; TRBD2 agrees at 8 bases. After removal of 10 bases from V and 3 bases from J, the junction contained 8 bases not matched to a gene. Germline V gene data show CDR1 as MDHEN and CDR2 as SYDVKM. This CDR3 has 14 residues.

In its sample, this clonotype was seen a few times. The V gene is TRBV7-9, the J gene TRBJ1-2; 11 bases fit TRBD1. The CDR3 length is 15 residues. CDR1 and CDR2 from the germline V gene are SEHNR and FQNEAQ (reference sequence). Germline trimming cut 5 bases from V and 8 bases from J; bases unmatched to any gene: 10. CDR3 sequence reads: CASSHWDRGSEGYTF. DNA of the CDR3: TGTGCCAGCAGCCACTGGGACAGGGGGAGTGAAGGCTACACCTTC.

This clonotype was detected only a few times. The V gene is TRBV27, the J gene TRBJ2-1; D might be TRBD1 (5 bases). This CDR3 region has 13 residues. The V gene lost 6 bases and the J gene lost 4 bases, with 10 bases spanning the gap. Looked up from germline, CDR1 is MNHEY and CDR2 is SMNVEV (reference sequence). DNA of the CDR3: TGTGCCAGCAGAAAGGGGCTATACAATGAGCAGTTCTTC. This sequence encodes CASRKGLYNEQFF.

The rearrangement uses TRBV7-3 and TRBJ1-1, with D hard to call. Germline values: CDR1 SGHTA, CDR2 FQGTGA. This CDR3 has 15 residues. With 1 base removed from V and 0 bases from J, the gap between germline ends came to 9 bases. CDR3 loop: CASSLMGGMNTEAFF. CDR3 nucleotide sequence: TGTGCCAGCAGCTTAATGGGCGGCATGAACACTGAAGCTTTCTTT.

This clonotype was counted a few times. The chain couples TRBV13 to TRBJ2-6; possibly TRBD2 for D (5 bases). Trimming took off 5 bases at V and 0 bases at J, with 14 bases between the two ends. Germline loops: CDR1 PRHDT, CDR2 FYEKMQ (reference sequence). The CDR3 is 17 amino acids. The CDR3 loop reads CASSPLGSRSGANVLTF. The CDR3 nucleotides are TGTGCCAGCAGCCCCCTAGGGAGCCGCTCTGGGGCCAACGTCCTGACTTTC.

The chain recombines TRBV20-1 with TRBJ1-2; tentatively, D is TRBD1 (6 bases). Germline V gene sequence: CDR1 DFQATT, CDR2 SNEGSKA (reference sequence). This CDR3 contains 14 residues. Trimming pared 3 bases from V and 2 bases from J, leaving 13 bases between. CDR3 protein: CSASPGTLNYGYTF. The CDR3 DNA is TGCAGTGCTAGTCCCGGGACATTGAACTATGGCTACACCTTC.

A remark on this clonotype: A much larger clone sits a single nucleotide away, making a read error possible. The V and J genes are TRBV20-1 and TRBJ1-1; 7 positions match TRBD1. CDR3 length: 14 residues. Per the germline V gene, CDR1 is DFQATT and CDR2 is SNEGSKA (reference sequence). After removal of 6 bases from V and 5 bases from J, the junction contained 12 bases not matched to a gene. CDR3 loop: CSAPETTGYTEAFF. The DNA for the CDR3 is TGCAGTGCCCCGGAGACGACAGGGTATACTGAAGCTTTCTTT.

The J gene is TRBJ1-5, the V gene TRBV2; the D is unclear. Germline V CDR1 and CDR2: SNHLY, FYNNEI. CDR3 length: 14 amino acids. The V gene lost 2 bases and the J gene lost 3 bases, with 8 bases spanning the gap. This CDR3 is CASSESANNQPQHF. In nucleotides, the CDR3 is TGTGCCAGCAGTGAATCAGCGAACAATCAGCCCCAGCATTTT.

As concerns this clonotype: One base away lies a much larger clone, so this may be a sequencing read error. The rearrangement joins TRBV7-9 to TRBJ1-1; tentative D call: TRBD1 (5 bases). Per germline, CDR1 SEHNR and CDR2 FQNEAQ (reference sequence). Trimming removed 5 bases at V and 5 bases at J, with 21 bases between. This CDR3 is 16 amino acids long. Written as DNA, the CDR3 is TGTGCCAGCAGCACCGGACATGCGGTAGGTGGAACTGAAGCTTTCTTT. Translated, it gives CASSTGHAVGGTEAFF.

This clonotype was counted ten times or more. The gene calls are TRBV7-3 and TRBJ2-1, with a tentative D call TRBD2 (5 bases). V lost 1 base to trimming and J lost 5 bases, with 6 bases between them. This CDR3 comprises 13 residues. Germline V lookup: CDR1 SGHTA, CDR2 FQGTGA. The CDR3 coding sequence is TGTGCCAGCAGCTTAAAAGCGGACAATGAGCAGTTCTTC. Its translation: CASSLKADNEQFF.

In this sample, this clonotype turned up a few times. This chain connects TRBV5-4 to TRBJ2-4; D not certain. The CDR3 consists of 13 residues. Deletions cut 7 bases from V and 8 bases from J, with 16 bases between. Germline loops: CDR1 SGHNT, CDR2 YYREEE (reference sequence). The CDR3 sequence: CASGRGREDIQYF. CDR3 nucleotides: TGTGCCAGCGGCCGAGGTAGGGAAGACATTCAGTACTTC.

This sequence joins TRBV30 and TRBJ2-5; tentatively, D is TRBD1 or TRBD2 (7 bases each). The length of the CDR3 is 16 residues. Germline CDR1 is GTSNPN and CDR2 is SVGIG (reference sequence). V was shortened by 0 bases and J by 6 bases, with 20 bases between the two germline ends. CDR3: CAWSVPPRQGGKTQYF. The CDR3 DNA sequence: TGTGCCTGGAGTGTACCCCCTCGACAGGGAGGGAAGACCCAGTACTTC.

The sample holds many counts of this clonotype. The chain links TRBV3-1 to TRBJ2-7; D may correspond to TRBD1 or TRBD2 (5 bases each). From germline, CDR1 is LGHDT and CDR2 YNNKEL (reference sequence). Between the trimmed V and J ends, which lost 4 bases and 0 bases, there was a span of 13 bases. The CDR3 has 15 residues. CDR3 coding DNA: TGTGCCAGCAGCCTCCGGGGCGCCAGCTCCTACGAGCAGTACTTC. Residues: CASSLRGASSYEQYF.

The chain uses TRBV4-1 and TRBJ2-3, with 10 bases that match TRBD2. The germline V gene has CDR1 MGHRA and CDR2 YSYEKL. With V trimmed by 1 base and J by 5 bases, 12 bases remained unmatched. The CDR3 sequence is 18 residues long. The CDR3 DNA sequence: TGCGCCAGCAGCCAAGGGACTAGCGGTCTTAGATTGGGAGATACGCAGTATTTT. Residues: CASSQGTSGLRLGDTQYF.

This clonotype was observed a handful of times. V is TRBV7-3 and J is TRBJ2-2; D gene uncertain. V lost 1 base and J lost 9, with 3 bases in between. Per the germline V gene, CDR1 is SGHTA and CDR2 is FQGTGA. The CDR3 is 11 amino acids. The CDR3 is CASSLNRELFF. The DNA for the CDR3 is TGTGCCAGCAGCTTAAACAGGGAGCTGTTTTTT.